This T cell receptor (beta chain) was captured by sequencing in a study of PD-1 blockade in classical Hodgkin lymphoma. Following autologous stem cell transplantation, relapse occurred in every patient, and exposure to brentuximab vedotin varied. Sequenced by immunoSEQ multiplex PCR; TCRdb stores in-frame clones only, minus some. The repertoire consists of about 150,000 clones, with about 81% occurring once and the leading ten covering roughly 8.4%. The germline V and J ends were trimmed by 5 bases and 5 bases, with 21 bases remaining between them. The CDR3 is made up of 16 amino acids. Germline CDR1 is MNHEY and CDR2 is SMNVEV (reference sequence).

The chain couples TRBV27 to TRBJ2-5, with D perhaps matching TRBD1 (6 bases). This receptor was taken from a human donor with classical Hodgkin lymphoma. Sequences were derived from peripheral blood mononuclear cells (PBMCs), sampled before the second cycle of nivolumab. CDR3 sequence (DNA): TGTGCCAGCAGTCCCCGACTTAGGACAGATCAGGAGACCCAGTACTTC. As protein: CASSPRLRTDQETQYF.